Each of the 14 T cell receptor beta chains below was sequenced from the same sample in a study of blood T cell repertoires in COVID-19. The data were produced by immunoSEQ multiplex PCR, yet TCRdb's version contains in-frame clones alone and is incomplete. The table lists a few hundred thousand clones, roughly 87% of them singletons. Material for sequencing was PBMCs or T cells enriched from blood (not recorded which). The receptors were sampled from a woman aged 30 to 39 who had recovered from COVID-19.

The gene calls are TRBV10-3 and TRBJ1-1; perhaps TRBD1 as D (6 bases). The length of the CDR3 is 12 residues. Trimming took off 8 bases at V and 4 bases at J, with 11 bases between the two ends. The germline CDR1 and CDR2 sequences are ENHRY and SYGVKD. The CDR3 nucleotides are TGTGCCATCCGGGGAGGGGGCACTGAAGCTTTCTTT. Encoded protein: CAIRGGGTEAFF.

The chain employs TRBV4-2 and TRBJ1-3; D uncertain. V lost 0 bases and J lost 2, with 8 bases in between. The CDR3 contains 15 residues. Germline lookup yields CDR1 LGHNA and CDR2 YNFKEQ. The CDR3 nucleotides are TGTGCCAGCAGCCAAGATACCAGAACTGGAAACACCATATATTTT. Translated, it gives CASSQDTRTGNTIYF.

The chain links TRBV27 to TRBJ1-2; 7 positions match TRBD1. Losses at the gene ends were 6 bases for V and 4 bases for J; bases not matched to a gene: 8. Germline loops: CDR1 MNHEY, CDR2 SMNVEV (reference sequence). The CDR3 consists of 14 residues. The CDR3 DNA is TGTGCCAGCAGCTGGAGGGGGCATGGCTATGGCTACACCTTC. This translates into CASSWRGHGYGYTF.

The V call is TRBV15, the J call TRBJ2-1; 11 bases match TRBD2. V was pared by 1 base and J by 8 bases, with 4 bases of the junction left unmatched. Germline V CDR1 and CDR2: LNHNV, YYDKDF (reference sequence). The CDR3 is made up of 15 amino acids. CDR3 nucleotides: TGTGCCACCAGCAGAGGTCTAGCGGGGGGCCATGAGCAGTTCTTC. It codes for CATSRGLAGGHEQFF.

The V and J genes are TRBV7-2 and TRBJ1-1; D gene uncertain. The V and J ends lost 4 bases and 5 bases respectively, with 17 bases between them. There are 15 residues in the CDR3. CDR1 and CDR2 from the germline V gene are SGHTA and FQGNSA. The CDR3 here is CASSSPRRRETEAFF. In DNA, the CDR3 is TGTGCCAGCAGCTCCCCTCGAAGGAGAGAGACTGAAGCTTTCTTT.

The sample holds a few counts of this clone. The chain couples TRBV11-2 to TRBJ2-7, with TRBD2 matching over 10 bases. This CDR3 is built from 16 residues. V lost 5 bases and J lost 2; bases outside the gene matches: 9. Per the germline V gene, CDR1 is SGHAT and CDR2 is FQNNGV. The CDR3 DNA is TGTGCCAGCAGCCCCACACCTACTAGCGGGGCCTACGAGCAGTACTTC. This encodes CASSPTPTSGAYEQYF.

V is TRBV11-1 and J is TRBJ2-1; 8 bases line up with TRBD2. Per germline, CDR1 SGHAT and CDR2 FQDESV (reference sequence). Germline trimming cut 1 base from V and 6 bases from J; bases unmatched to any gene: 5. The CDR3 is made up of 15 amino acids. The CDR3 coding sequence is TGTGCCAGCAGCTTAGTAGCGGGGTCTCGCAATGAGCAGTTCTTC. This gives the protein CASSLVAGSRNEQFF.

This chain uses TRBV4-1 with TRBJ2-6, with 9 bases identical to TRBD2. Germline CDR1 and CDR2: MGHRA and YSYEKL. V dropped 4 bases and J dropped 4; count of bases not matched to a gene: 14. The CDR3 spans 19 residues. The CDR3 region has the DNA TGCGCCAGCAGCCGATCCTCACTTAGCGGGGGAGGCGGGGCCAACGTCCTGACTTTC. This gives the protein CASSRSSLSGGGGANVLTF.

This clone was recorded a few times. The genes are TRBV5-5 and TRBJ1-3, with a possible D match to TRBD1 (5 bases). The V end was cut by 0 bases, the J end by 3 bases, with 10 bases between. The CDR3 sequence is 15 residues long. The germline gives CDR1 SGHKS, CDR2 YYEKEE (reference sequence). CDR3 coding DNA: TGTGCCAGCAGCTTGGCCCCGGGGGTTGGAAACACCATATATTTT. It encodes CASSLAPGVGNTIYF.

The chain is built from TRBV6-5 and TRBJ1-2, with D perhaps matching TRBD1 (5 bases). Trimming stripped 2 bases from V and 7 bases from J, with 14 bases between. Germline values: CDR1 MNHEY, CDR2 SVGAGI. This CDR3 contains 14 residues. Here the CDR3 reads CASSYRSQGGGYTF. The CDR3 nucleotides read TGTGCCAGCAGTTACCGGTCGCAGGGAGGTGGCTACACCTTC.

The chain carries TRBV7-2 and TRBJ2-5, with a tentative D call TRBD1 (5 bases). V lost 5 bases to trimming and J lost 5 bases, with 12 bases between them. From germline, CDR1 is SGHTA and CDR2 FQGNSA. This CDR3 has 13 residues. CDR3 nucleotides: TGTGCCAGCAGCAACTCCAGGGATGAGACCCAGTACTTC. Encoded protein: CASSNSRDETQYF.

The J gene is TRBJ2-5, the V gene TRBV5-4, with D perhaps TRBD1 (5 bases). The CDR3 has 13 amino acids. Deletions cut 4 bases from V and 3 bases from J, with 10 bases between. In germline, CDR1 is SGHNT, CDR2 YYREEE (reference sequence). The CDR3 nucleotides are TGTGCCAGCAGCGGGGCGGATAAAGAGACCCAGTACTTC. Amino acid sequence: CASSGADKETQYF.

This clone showed up just a few times. V is TRBV30 and J is TRBJ1-2; D might be TRBD1 (5 bases). This CDR3 contains 13 residues. The germline V gene has CDR1 GTSNPN and CDR2 SVGIG (reference sequence). The germline V and J ends were trimmed by 2 bases and 5 bases, with 12 bases remaining between them. CDR3 region: CAWSQRQFYGYTF. The CDR3 coding sequence is TGTGCCTGGAGTCAAAGACAGTTTTATGGCTACACCTTC.

This clone was counted between two and nine times. This chain links TRBV24-1 with TRBJ1-5, with 7 nucleotides matching TRBD1. Germline V gene sequence: CDR1 KGHDR, CDR2 SFDVKD. J lost 3 bases, V lost 10 bases, and 17 bases had no gene match. This CDR3 has 17 amino acids. Written as DNA, the CDR3 is TGTGCCACGCAATCCCGTGAGGGGGCTGTAGTCAATCAGCCCCAGCATTTT. Its protein product is CATQSREGAVVNQPQHF.